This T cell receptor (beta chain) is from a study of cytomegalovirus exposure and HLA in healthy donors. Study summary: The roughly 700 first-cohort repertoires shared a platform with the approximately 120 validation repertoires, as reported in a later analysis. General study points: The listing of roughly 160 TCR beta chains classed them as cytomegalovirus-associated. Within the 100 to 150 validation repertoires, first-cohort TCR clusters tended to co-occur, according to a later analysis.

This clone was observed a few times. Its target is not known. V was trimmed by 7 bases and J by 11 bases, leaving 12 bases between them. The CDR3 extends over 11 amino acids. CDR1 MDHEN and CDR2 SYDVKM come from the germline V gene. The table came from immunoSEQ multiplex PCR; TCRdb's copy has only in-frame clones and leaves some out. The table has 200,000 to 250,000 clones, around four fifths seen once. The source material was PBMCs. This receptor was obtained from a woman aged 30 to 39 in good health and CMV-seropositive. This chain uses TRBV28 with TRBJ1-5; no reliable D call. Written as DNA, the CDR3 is TGTGCCAGCACCGCCCAATGGGCCCAGCATTTT. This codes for CASTAQWAQHF. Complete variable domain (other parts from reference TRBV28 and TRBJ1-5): DVKVTQSSRYLVKRTGEKVFLECVQDMDHENMFWYRQDPGLGLRLIYFSYDVKMKEKGDIPEGYSVSREKKERFSLILESASTNQTSMYLCASTAQWAQHFGDGTRLSIL.